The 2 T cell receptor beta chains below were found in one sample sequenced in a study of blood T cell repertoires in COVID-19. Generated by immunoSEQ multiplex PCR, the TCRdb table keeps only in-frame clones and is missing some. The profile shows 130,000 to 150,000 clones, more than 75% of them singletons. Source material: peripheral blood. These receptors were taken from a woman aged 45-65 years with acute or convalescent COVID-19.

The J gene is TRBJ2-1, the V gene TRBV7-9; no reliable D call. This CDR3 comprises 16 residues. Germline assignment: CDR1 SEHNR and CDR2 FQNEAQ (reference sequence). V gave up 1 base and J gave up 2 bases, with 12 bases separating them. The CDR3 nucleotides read TGTGCCAGCAGCTTAGGCCGGCAGAGGCCCTACAATGAGCAGTTCTTC. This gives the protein CASSLGRQRPYNEQFF.

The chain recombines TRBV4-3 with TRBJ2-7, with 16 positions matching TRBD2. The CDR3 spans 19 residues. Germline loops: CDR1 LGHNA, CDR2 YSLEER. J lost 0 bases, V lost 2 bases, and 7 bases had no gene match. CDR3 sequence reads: CASSQYSGTSGGASYEQYF. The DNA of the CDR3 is TGCGCCAGCAGCCAATATAGCGGGACTAGCGGGGGGGCCTCCTACGAGCAGTACTTC.